A single sample is the source of the 6 T cell receptor beta chains below, sequenced in a study of blood T cell repertoires in COVID-19. Assay used: immunoSEQ multiplex PCR; TCRdb lists only in-frame clones, some missing. The sample lists about 300,000 clones; around 84% were seen once. Sample: PBMCs or T cells enriched from blood (not recorded which). These receptors were taken from a woman aged 25-40 years who had been exposed to COVID-19.

The chain joins TRBV30 to TRBJ2-3; D ambiguous. V lost 8 bases, J lost 5 bases, and 11 bases lay in between. CDR3 length: 11 amino acids. From germline, CDR1 is GTSNPN and CDR2 SVGIG (reference sequence). The CDR3 region has the DNA TGTGCCGGAGACCATGGAGATACGCAGTATTTT. Translated, it gives CAGDHGDTQYF.

This chain uses TRBV6-5 with TRBJ2-7; TRBD1 agrees at 7 bases. CDR3 length: 15 residues. Germline loops: CDR1 MNHEY, CDR2 SVGAGI. J was trimmed by 0 bases and V by 9 bases; bases with no gene match: 11. CDR3: CASDLGTAPSYEQYF. The CDR3 coding sequence is TGTGCCAGTGACCTCGGGACAGCACCCTCCTACGAGCAGTACTTC.

The rearrangement joins TRBV5-5 to TRBJ1-5, with no clear D. Per the germline V gene, CDR1 is SGHKS and CDR2 is YYEKEE (reference sequence). The ends were cut back, 4 bases at V and 2 bases at J, with 4 bases in the middle. This CDR3 has 12 residues. CDR3 sequence reads: CASSQGNQPQHF. DNA for the CDR3: TGTGCCAGCAGCCAGGGCAATCAGCCCCAGCATTTT.

V gene TRBV10-3 combines with J gene TRBJ2-1; 10 nucleotides match TRBD2. Germline CDR1 ENHRY, CDR2 SYGVKD. This CDR3 is 18 amino acids long. The J segment lost 0 bases and the V segment lost 6 bases, leaving 11 bases of the junction unmatched. The CDR3, as DNA: TGTGCCATCAGGGAGAGGGTAGCGGGGGGTCTCTCCTACAATGAGCAGTTCTTC. It translates to CAIRERVAGGLSYNEQFF.

This chain uses TRBV5-5 with TRBJ2-7; D gene unclear. CDR1 and CDR2 (germline): SGHKS, YYEKEE (reference sequence). V lost 1 base and J lost 12, with 17 bases in between. The CDR3 has 13 residues. CDR3: CASSLRLETPRYF. DNA for the CDR3: TGTGCCAGCAGCTTGCGGTTAGAGACACCGCGGTACTTC.

V is TRBV7-2 and J is TRBJ1-1, with D uncertain. The V gene's germline CDR1 is SGHTA and CDR2 FQGNSA. Trimming stripped 3 bases from V and 3 bases from J, with 5 bases between. This CDR3 has 12 amino acids. Here the CDR3 DNA reads TGTGCCAGCAGCTTTTCTTACACTGAAGCTTTCTTT. It is translated as CASSFSYTEAFF.